The 18 T cell receptor beta chains in this list originate from one sample, sequenced in a study of control samples from healthy donors and cancer patients. Profiled with immunoSEQ multiplex PCR; TCRdb holds only in-frame clones, not every one. The profile shows tens of thousands of clones, about 90% of them singletons. The sample consisted of PBMCs. The receptors shown here come from a man aged 45-60 years with head and neck cancer.

The CDR3 bases are TGTGCCAGCAGAAATATCAGGGGGCCCCCGAACACTGAAGCTTTCTTT. Amino acids: CASRNIRGPPNTEAFF. The chain carries TRBV11-2 and TRBJ1-1; 8 positions agree with TRBD1. The CDR3 sequence is 16 residues long. Trimming removed 6 bases from V and 1 base from J; junction bases left unmatched: 10. Germline values: CDR1 SGHAT, CDR2 FQNNGV. Looking up the rest from reference TRBV11-2 and TRBJ1-1 gives the full variable domain: EAGVAQSPRYKIIEKRQSVAFWCNPISGHATLYWYQQILGQGPKLLIQFQNNGVVDDSQLPKDRFSAERLKGVDSTLKIQPAKLEDSAVYLCASRNIRGPPNTEAFFGQGTRLTVV.

V gene TRBV13 combines with J gene TRBJ2-2; 7 nucleotides align to TRBD1. The germline CDR1 and CDR2 sequences are PRHDT and FYEKMQ (reference sequence). The ends lost 0 bases at V and 5 bases at J; junction bases unmatched: 3. The CDR3 runs 15 residues. Here the CDR3 reads CASSLGTGLTGELFF. CDR3 DNA sequence: TGTGCCAGCAGCTTAGGGACAGGGCTGACCGGGGAGCTGTTTTTT. The full variable domain, in which reference TRBV13 and TRBJ2-2 provide the parts outside the CDR3, is AAGVIQSPRHLIKEKRETATLKCYPIPRHDTVYWYQQGPGQDPQFLISFYEKMQSDKGSIPDRFSAQQFSDYHSELNMSSLELGDSALYFCASSLGTGLTGELFFGEGSRLTVL.

The chain combines TRBV5-6 with TRBJ1-2, with a weak D call TRBD1 (6 bases). V lost 0 bases, J lost 1 base, and 10 bases lay in between. The CDR3 length is 15 residues. Per germline, CDR1 SGHDT and CDR2 YYEEEE. The CDR3 sequence: CASSLEGVVNYGYTF. The CDR3 DNA reads as TGTGCCAGCAGCTTGGAGGGGGTGGTTAACTATGGCTACACCTTC.

In nucleotides, the CDR3 is TGTGCCAGCAAGCCCGAGGACAGGGCGAGCACTGAAGCTTTCTTT. It codes for CASKPEDRASTEAFF. V usage is TRBV6-4 and J usage is TRBJ1-1; 8 bases fit TRBD1. With V trimmed by 7 bases and J by 4 bases, 11 bases remained unmatched. Germline V gene sequence: CDR1 MRHNA, CDR2 SNTAGT. This CDR3 region has 15 residues.

The V gene is TRBV27, the J gene TRBJ2-7; 11 bases map to TRBD1. Germline V CDR1 and CDR2: MNHEY, SMNVEV (reference sequence). This CDR3 is built from 16 residues. V lost 5 bases, J lost 0 bases, and 6 bases stayed unmatched. In DNA form, the CDR3 reads TGTGCCAGCAGTCGTACCGGGACAGGGGGCTCCTACGAGCAGTACTTC. This translates into CASSRTGTGGSYEQYF.

The rearrangement links TRBV19 to TRBJ2-2; 8 nucleotides align to TRBD1. V lost 6 bases to trimming and J lost 4 bases; unmatched junction nucleotides: 7. This CDR3 comprises 15 residues. Germline values: CDR1 LNHDA, CDR2 SQIVND (reference sequence). CDR3 amino acids: CASRIDRGPTGELFF. CDR3 in DNA: TGTGCCAGTAGGATCGACAGGGGACCCACCGGGGAGCTGTTTTTT.

CDR3 amino acids: CASSSTRARSNTEAFF. The CDR3 nucleotides are TGTGCCAGCAGCTCTACGAGGGCCAGATCAAACACTGAAGCTTTCTTT. The chain combines TRBV5-8 with TRBJ1-1; the D is unclear. In germline, CDR1 is SGHTS, CDR2 YDEGEE. Trimming removed 3 bases from V and 2 bases from J, with 17 bases in between. The CDR3 spans 16 residues.

The chain carries TRBV15 and TRBJ2-5; D ambiguous. CDR1 is LNHNV, CDR2 YYDKDF, per germline (reference sequence). V lost 0 bases and J 5 bases, leaving 13 bases between the germline ends. The CDR3 runs to 15 residues. CDR3 protein: CATSRDHGDRETQYF. The DNA of the CDR3 is TGTGCCACCAGCAGAGATCATGGGGATCGGGAGACCCAGTACTTC.

J is TRBJ2-2 and V is TRBV19; D is tentatively TRBD1 or TRBD2 (5 bases each). CDR1 LNHDA and CDR2 SQIVND come from the germline V gene (reference sequence). This CDR3 comprises 16 residues. V lost 4 bases and J 1 base, leaving 13 bases between the germline ends. The CDR3 DNA is TGTGCCAGTAGTACCACCGGGACGGTGAACACCGGGGAGCTGTTTTTT. Translated, it gives CASSTTGTVNTGELFF.

CDR3 loop: CASAPDRGQGYGYTF. The CDR3 DNA is TGTGCCAGCGCCCCAGACCGGGGACAGGGCTATGGCTACACCTTC. The gene calls are TRBV2 and TRBJ1-2; 9 positions agree with TRBD1. This CDR3 has 15 amino acids. The V segment lost 8 bases and the J segment 4 bases; nucleotides outside the gene matches: 11. Germline V gene lookup returns CDR1 SNHLY and CDR2 FYNNEI.

The chain links TRBV30 to TRBJ2-7; no firm D call. Trimming removed 5 bases at V and 6 bases at J, with 17 bases between. This CDR3 has 13 residues. CDR1 and CDR2 from the germline V gene are GTSNPN and SVGIG (reference sequence). The CDR3 is CAWATLSSGEQYF. Here the CDR3 DNA reads TGTGCCTGGGCCACCCTCTCCTCAGGCGAGCAGTACTTC.

This rearrangement joins TRBV7-6 to TRBJ2-1; 11 positions match TRBD2. Germline CDR1 and CDR2: SGHVS and FNYEAQ. There are 16 residues in the CDR3. The V and J ends lost 4 bases and 2 bases, in that order; junction bases with no gene match: 4. The CDR3 sequence: CASSSTSGKTYNEQFF. The CDR3 DNA follows: TGTGCCAGCAGCTCGACTAGCGGGAAAACCTACAATGAGCAGTTCTTC.

V is TRBV29-1 and J is TRBJ2-7, with TRBD1 matching over 9 bases. The CDR3 has 15 amino acids. The germline gives CDR1 SQVTM, CDR2 ANQGSEA. The ends lost 7 bases at V and 5 bases at J; junction bases unmatched: 15. The DNA of the CDR3 is TGCAGCGCCACAGGGGTCGCGACAGGGGGGAACGAGCAGTACTTC. Its protein product is CSATGVATGGNEQYF.

The chain has TRBV18 and TRBJ2-2; D is possibly TRBD1 (6 bases). The length of the CDR3 is 16 residues. The V end lost 6 bases, the J end lost 1 base, and 15 bases lay between the germline ends. The V gene's germline CDR1 is KGHSH and CDR2 LQKENI. CDR3 sequence: CASSPGVRGNTGELFF. The CDR3 bases are TGTGCCAGCTCCCCTGGCGTCAGGGGGAACACCGGGGAGCTGTTTTTT.

This CDR3 reads CASSYGRGFGSPLHF. In nucleotides, the CDR3 is TGTGCCAGCAGTTACGGTCGGGGGTTTGGGTCACCCCTCCACTTT. This sequence joins TRBV6-5 and TRBJ1-6, with D possibly matching TRBD1 (5 bases). Germline loops: CDR1 MNHEY, CDR2 SVGAGI. V lost 2 bases and J lost 10, with 15 bases in between. CDR3 length: 15 amino acids.

This clone was seen only a few times. The J gene is TRBJ1-6, the V gene TRBV9, with D possibly being TRBD1 (5 bases). Trimming took 4 bases from V and 5 from J, leaving 10 bases between them. This CDR3 is 14 amino acids long. Germline CDR1 reads SGDLS; CDR2 reads YYNGEE. Written as DNA, the CDR3 is TGTGCCAGCAGCCCCACGGGGGATAATTCACCCCTCCACTTT. Translated, it gives CASSPTGDNSPLHF.

The genes are TRBV19 and TRBJ2-1; the match to TRBD2 covers 15 bases. The CDR3 covers 16 residues. J was trimmed by 5 bases and V by 5 bases; bases with no gene match: 4. CDR1 is LNHDA, CDR2 SQIVND, per germline (reference sequence). This chain's CDR3 is CASSSWTSGGDNEQFF. CDR3 sequence (DNA): TGTGCCAGTAGTTCCTGGACTAGCGGGGGGGACAATGAGCAGTTCTTC.

The rearrangement uses TRBV2 and TRBJ2-3; TRBD2 aligns across 8 bases. Germline lookup yields CDR1 SNHLY and CDR2 FYNNEI. V shed 2 bases and J 4 bases; nucleotides not matched to a gene: 8. This CDR3 is 16 amino acids long. CDR3 in amino acids: CASSEKVLAGSDTQYF. The CDR3 nucleotides are TGTGCCAGCAGTGAAAAGGTGCTAGCGGGTTCAGATACGCAGTATTTT.